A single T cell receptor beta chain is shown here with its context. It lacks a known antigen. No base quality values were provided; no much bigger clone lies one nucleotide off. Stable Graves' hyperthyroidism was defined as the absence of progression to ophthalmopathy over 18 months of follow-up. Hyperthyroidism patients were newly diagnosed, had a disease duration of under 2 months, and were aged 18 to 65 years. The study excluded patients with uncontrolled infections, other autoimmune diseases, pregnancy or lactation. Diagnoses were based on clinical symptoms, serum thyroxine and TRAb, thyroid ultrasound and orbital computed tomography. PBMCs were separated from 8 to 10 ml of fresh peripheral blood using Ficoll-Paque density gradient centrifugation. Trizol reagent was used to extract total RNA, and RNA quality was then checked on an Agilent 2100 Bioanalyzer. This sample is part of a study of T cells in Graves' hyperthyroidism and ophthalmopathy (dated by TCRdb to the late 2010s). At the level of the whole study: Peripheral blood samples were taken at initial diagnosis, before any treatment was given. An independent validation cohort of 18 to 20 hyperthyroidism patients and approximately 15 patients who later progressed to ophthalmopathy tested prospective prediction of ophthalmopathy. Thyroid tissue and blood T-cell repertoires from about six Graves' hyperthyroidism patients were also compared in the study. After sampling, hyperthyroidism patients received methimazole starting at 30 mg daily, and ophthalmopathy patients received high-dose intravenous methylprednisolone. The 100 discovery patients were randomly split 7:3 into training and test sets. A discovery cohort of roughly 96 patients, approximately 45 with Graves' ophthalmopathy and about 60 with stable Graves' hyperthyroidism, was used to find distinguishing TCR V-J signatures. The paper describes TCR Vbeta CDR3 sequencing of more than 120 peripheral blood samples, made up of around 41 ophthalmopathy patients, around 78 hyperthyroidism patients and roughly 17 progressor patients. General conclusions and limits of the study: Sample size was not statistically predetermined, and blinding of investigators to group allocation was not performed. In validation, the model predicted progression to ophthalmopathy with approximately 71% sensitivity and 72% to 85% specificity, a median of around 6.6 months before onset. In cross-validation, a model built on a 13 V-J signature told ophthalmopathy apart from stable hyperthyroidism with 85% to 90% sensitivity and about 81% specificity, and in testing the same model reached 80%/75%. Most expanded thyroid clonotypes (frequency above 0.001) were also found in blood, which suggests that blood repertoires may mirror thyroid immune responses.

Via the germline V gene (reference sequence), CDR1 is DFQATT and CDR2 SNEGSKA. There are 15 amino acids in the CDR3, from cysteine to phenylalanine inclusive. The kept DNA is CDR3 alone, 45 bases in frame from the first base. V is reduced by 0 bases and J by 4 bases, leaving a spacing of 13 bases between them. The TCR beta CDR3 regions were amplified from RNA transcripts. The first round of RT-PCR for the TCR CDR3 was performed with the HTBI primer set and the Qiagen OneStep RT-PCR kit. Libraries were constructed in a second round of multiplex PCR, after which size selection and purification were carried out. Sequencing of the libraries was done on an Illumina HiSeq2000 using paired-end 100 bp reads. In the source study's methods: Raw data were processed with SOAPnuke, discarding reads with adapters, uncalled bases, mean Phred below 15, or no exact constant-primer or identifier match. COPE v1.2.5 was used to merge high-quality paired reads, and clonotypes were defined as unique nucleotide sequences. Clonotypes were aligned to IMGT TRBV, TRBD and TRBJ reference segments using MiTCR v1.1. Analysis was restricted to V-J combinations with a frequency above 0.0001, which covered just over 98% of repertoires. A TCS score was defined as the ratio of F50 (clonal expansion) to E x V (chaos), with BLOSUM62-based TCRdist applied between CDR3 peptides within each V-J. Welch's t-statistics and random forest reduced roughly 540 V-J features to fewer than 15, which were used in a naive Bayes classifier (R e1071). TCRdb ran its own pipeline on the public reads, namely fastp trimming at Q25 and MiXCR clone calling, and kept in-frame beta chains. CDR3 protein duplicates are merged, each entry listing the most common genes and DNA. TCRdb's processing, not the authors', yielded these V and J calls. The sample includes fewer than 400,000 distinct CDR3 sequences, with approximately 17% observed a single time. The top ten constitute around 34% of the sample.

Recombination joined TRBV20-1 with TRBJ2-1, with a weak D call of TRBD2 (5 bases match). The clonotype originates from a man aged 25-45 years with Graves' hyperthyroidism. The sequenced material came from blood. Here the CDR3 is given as CSARDAGQFYNEQFF. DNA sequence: TGCAGTGCTAGAGACGCGGGCCAATTTTACAATGAGCAGTTCTTC.